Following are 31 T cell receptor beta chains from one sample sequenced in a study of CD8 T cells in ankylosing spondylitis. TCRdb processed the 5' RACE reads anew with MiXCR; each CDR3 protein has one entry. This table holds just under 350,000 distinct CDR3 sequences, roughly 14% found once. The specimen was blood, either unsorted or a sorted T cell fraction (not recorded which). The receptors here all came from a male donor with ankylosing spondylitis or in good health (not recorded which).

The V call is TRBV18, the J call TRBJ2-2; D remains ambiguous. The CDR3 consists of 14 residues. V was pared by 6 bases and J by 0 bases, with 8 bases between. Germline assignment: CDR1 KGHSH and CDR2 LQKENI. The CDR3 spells CASSRDPNTGELFF. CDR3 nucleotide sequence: TGTGCCAGCTCTAGGGATCCGAACACCGGGGAGCTGTTTTTT. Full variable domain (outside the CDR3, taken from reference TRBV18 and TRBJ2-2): NAGVMQNPRHLVRRRGQEARLRCSPMKGHSHVYWYRQLPEEGLKFMVYLQKENIIDESGMPKERFSAEFPKEGPSILRIQQVVRGDSAAYFCASSRDPNTGELFFGEGSRLTVL.

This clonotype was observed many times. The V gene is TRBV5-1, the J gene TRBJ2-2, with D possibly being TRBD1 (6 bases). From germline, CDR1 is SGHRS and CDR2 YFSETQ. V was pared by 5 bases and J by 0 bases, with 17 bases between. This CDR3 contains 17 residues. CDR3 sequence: CASSLKARTANTGELFF. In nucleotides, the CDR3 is TGCGCCAGCAGTCTCAAAGCGCGGACAGCGAACACCGGGGAGCTGTTTTTT.

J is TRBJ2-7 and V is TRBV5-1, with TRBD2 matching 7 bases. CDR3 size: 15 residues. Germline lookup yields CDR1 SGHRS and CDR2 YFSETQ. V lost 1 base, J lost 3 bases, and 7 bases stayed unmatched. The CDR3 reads CASSLWGSGNYEQYF. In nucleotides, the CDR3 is TGCGCCAGCAGCTTGTGGGGCAGCGGGAACTACGAGCAGTACTTC.

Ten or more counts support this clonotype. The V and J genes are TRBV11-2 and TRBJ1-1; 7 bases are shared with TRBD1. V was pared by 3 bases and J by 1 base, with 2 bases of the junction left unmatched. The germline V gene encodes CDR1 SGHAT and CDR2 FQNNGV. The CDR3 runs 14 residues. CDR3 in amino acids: CASSFGQANTEAFF. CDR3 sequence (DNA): TGTGCCAGCAGCTTCGGACAGGCGAACACTGAAGCTTTCTTT.

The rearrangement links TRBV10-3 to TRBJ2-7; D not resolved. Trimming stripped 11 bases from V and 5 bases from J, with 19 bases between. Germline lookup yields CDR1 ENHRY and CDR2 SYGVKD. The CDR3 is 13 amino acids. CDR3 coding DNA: TGTGCCTCCTCGTCGACCCCCTGGGACGAGCAGTACTTC. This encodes CASSSTPWDEQYF.

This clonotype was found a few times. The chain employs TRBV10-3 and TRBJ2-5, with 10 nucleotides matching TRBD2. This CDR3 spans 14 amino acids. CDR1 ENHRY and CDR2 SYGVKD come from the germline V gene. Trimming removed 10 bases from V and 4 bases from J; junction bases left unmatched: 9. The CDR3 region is CASKLAGDGETQYF. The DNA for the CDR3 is TGTGCCAGCAAGCTAGCGGGGGATGGAGAGACCCAGTACTTC.

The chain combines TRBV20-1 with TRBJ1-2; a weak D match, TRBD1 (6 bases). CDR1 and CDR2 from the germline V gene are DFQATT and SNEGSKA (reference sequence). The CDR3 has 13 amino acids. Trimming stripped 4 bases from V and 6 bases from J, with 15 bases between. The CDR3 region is CSATPPGAHGYTF. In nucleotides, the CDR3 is TGCAGTGCTACACCGCCGGGGGCTCATGGCTACACCTTC.

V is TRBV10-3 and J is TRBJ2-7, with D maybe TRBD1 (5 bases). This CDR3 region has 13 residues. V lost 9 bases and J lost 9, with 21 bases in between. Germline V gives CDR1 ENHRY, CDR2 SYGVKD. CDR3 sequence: CAITSGAPVGQYF. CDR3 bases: TGTGCCATAACCAGTGGGGCCCCAGTAGGGCAGTACTTC.

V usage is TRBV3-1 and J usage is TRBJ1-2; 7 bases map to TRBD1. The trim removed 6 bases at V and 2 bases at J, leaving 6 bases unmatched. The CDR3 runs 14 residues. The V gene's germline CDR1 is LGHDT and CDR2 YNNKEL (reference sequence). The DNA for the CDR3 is TGTGCCAGCAGACAGGGGACACTCAACTATGGCTACACCTTC. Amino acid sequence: CASRQGTLNYGYTF. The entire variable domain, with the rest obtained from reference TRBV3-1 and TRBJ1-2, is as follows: DTAVSQTPKYLVTQMGNDKSIKCEQNLGHDTMYWYKQDSKKFLKIMFSYNNKELIINETVPNRFSPKSPDKAHLNLHINSLELGDSAVYFCASRQGTLNYGYTFGSGTRLTVV.

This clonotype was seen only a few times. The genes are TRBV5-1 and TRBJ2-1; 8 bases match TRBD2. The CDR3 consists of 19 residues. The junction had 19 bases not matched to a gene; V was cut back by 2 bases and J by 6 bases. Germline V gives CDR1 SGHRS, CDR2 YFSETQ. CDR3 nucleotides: TGCGCCAGCAGCTTAGTTAAGGCCAGCGGGAGACAATTGGGCAATGAGCAGTTCTTC. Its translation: CASSLVKASGRQLGNEQFF.

The CDR3 DNA reads as TGTGCCATCACATCAGACCCTAGCACAGATACGCAGTATTTT. This sequence encodes CAITSDPSTDTQYF. The J gene is TRBJ2-3, the V gene TRBV10-3; D is ambiguous. V lost 7 bases and J lost 0, with 11 bases in between. Germline CDR1 and CDR2: ENHRY and SYGVKD. The CDR3 is made up of 14 amino acids.

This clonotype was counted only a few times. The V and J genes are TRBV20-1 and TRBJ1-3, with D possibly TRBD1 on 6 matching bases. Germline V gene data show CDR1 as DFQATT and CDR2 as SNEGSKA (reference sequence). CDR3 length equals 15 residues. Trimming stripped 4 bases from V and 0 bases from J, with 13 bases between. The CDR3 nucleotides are TGCAGTGCTACCTCCGACAGGTTCTCTGGAAACACCATATATTTT. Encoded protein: CSATSDRFSGNTIYF.

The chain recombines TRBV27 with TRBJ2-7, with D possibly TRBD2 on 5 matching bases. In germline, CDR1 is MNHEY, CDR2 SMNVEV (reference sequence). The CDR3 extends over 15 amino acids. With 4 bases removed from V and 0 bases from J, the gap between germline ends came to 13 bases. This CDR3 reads CASSSSRGSSYEQYF. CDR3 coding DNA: TGTGCCAGCAGTTCGTCTCGTGGGAGCTCCTACGAGCAGTACTTC.

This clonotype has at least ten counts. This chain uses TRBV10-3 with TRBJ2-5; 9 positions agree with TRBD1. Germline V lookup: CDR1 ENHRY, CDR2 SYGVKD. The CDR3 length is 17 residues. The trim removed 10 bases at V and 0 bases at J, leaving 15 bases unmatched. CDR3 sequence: CATSGGTGSMYQETQYF. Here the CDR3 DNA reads TGTGCCACTTCGGGCGGGACAGGGTCTATGTACCAAGAGACCCAGTACTTC.

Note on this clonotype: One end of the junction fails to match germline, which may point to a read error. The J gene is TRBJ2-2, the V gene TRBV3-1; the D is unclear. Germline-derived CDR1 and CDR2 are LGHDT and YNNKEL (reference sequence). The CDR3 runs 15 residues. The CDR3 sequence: CASRQGIRYTGELFF. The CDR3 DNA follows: TGTGCCAGCAGACAAGGGATTCGCTACACCGGGGAGCTGTTTTTT.

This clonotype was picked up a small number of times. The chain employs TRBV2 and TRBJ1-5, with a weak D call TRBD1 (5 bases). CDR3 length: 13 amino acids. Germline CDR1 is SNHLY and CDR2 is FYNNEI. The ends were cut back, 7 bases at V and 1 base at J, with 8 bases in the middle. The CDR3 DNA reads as TGTGCCAGCATGTGGGGGAGCAATCAGCCCCAGCATTTT. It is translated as CASMWGSNQPQHF.

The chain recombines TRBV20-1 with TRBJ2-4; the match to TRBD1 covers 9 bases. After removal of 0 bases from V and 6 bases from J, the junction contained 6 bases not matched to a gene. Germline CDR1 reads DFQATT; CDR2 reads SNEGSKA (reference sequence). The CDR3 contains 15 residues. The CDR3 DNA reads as TGCAGTGCTAGAGATGGGAGACAGGGGGGAAACATTCAGTACTTC. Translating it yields CSARDGRQGGNIQYF.

For the CDR3, the DNA is TGTGCCAGTAGTGCGCGGGAGGCACCCTACGAGCAGTACTTC. It specifies CASSAREAPYEQYF. V and J are TRBV19 and TRBJ2-7, with TRBD2 identical over 8 bases. Germline CDR1 and CDR2: LNHDA and SQIVND (reference sequence). The J segment lost 2 bases and the V segment lost 5 bases, leaving 5 bases of the junction unmatched. The CDR3 length is 14 residues.

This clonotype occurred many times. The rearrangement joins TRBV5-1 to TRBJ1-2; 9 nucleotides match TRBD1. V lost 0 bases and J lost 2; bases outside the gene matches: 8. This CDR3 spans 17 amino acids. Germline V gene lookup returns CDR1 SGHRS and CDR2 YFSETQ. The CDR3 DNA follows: TGCGCCAGCAGCTTGGAGGAGCAGACAGGGGGAAACTATGGCTACACCTTC. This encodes CASSLEEQTGGNYGYTF.

CDR3 DNA: TGCGCCAGCAGCTTGGACTGGGACAGACGATACGAGCAGTACTTC. As protein: CASSLDWDRRYEQYF. The chain couples TRBV5-1 to TRBJ2-7; 7 bases line up with TRBD1. CDR1 is SGHRS and CDR2 is YFSETQ in the germline V gene. With 0 bases clipped from V and 4 bases from J, the junction kept 7 bases outside the gene matches. The CDR3 sequence is 15 residues long.

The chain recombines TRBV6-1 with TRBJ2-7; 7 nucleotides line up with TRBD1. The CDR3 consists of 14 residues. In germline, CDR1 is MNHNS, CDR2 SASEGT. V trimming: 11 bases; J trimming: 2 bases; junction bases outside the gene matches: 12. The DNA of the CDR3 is TGTGCCGGAGCTGGGACAGCAAGTACCTACGAGCAGTACTTC. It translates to CAGAGTASTYEQYF.

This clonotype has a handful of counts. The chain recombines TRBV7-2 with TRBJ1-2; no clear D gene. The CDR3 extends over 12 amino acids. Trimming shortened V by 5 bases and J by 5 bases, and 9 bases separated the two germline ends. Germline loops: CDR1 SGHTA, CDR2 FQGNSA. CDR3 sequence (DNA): TGTGCCAGCAGCCAGGAGAGATATGGCTACACCTTC. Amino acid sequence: CASSQERYGYTF.

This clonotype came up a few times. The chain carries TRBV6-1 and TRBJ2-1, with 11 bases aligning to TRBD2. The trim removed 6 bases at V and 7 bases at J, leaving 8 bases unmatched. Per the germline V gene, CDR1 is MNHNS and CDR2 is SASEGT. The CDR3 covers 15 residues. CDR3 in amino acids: CASRPTSGTSNEQFF. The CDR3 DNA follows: TGTGCCAGCAGACCGACTAGCGGGACCTCTAATGAGCAGTTCTTC.

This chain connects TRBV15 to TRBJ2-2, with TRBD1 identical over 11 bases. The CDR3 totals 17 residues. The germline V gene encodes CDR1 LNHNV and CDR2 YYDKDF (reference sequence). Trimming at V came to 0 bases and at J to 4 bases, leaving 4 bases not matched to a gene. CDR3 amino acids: CATSRDPGTGGTGELFF. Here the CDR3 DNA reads TGTGCCACCAGCAGAGATCCCGGGACAGGGGGCACCGGGGAGCTGTTTTTT.

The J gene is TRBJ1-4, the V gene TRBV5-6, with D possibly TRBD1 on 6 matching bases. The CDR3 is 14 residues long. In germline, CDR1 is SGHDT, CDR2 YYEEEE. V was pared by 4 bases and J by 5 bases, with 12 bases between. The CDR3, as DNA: TGTGCCAGCAGCCCCGGGACACTAAATGAAAAACTGTTTTTT. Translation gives CASSPGTLNEKLFF.

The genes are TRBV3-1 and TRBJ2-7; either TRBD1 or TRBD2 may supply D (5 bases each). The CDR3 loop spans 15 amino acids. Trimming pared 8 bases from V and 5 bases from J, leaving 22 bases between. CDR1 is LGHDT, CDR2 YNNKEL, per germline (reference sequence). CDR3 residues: CASSHGTPWTHEQYF. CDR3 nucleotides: TGTGCCAGCTCCCACGGGACCCCTTGGACCCACGAGCAGTACTTC.

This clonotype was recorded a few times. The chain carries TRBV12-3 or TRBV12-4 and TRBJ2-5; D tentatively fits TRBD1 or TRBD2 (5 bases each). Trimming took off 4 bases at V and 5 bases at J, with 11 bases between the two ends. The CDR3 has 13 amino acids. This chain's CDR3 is CASSWGSRETQYF. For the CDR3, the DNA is TGTGCCAGCAGTTGGGGGTCCCGCGAGACCCAGTACTTC.

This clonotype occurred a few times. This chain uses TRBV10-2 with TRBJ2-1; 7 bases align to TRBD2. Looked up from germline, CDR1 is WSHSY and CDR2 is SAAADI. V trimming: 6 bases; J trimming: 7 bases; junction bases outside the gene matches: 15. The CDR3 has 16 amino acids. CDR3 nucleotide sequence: TGCGCCAGCAGAGGGTCAAGACTAGCTAGGGAGAATGAGCAGTTCTTC. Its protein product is CASRGSRLARENEQFF.

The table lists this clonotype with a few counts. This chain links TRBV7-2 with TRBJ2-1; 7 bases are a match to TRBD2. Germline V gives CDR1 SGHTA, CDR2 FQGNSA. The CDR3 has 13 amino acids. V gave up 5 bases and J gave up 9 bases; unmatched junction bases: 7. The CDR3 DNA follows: TGTGCCAGCAGCCCTAGGCCGGGGGGTGAGCAGTTCTTC. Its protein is CASSPRPGGEQFF.

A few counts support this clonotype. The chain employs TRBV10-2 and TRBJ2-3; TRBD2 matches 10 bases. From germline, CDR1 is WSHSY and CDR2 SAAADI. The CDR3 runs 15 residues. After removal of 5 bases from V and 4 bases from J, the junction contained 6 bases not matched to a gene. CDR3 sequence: CASSKLAGSPDTQYF. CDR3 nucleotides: TGCGCCAGCAGTAAACTAGCGGGAAGTCCAGATACGCAGTATTTT.

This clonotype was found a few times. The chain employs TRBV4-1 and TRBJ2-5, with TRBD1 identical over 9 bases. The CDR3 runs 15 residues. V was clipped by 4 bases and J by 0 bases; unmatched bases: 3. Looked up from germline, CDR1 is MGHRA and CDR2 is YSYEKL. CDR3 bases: TGCGCCAGCAGCCCCCGGGACAGGGACCAAGAGACCCAGTACTTC. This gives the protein CASSPRDRDQETQYF.